The next 7 T cell receptor beta chains were all read from a single sample in a study of identical twins. Via MiXCR, TCRdb re-called the 5' RACE reads, giving one row per CDR3 protein. The data show around 490,000 distinct CDR3 sequences, over 11% seen once. These same data were also listed under a study on yellow fever vaccine responses in identical twins.

Material for sequencing was CD4+ T cells sorted from blood. The receptors stem from a woman younger than 35 in good health.

This clonotype was seen more than once but under ten times. The V and J genes are TRBV25-1 and TRBJ2-2; 9 bases are shared with TRBD1. With 4 bases clipped from V and 2 bases from J, the junction kept 8 bases outside the gene matches. The CDR3 extends over 17 amino acids. The germline CDR1 and CDR2 sequences are MGHDK and SYGVNS. CDR3 nucleotide sequence: TGTGCCAGCAGTGCTAACAGGGGGCGTCGAAACACCGGGGAGCTGTTTTTT. Amino acids: CASSANRGRRNTGELFF.

This clonotype was detected a few times. The DNA of the CDR3 is TGTGCCAGCAGGAAAGACAGCTACAATGAGCAGTTCTTC. Amino acids: CASRKDSYNEQFF. This chain links TRBV12-3 or TRBV12-4 with TRBJ2-1; maybe TRBD1 (5 bases). Deletions cut 6 bases from V and 3 bases from J, with 9 bases between. The CDR3 loop spans 13 amino acids.

The V call is TRBV3-1, the J call TRBJ2-7, with a weak D call TRBD2 (5 bases). The CDR3 covers 16 residues. Per germline, CDR1 LGHDT and CDR2 YNNKEL (reference sequence). The V gene lost 6 bases and the J gene lost 4 bases, with 22 bases spanning the gap. The CDR3, as DNA: TGTGCCAGCAGAGAGGAACTAGACCTTCATGATTACGAGCAGTACTTC. Its translation: CASREELDLHDYEQYF.

This clonotype was counted between two and nine times. This rearrangement joins TRBV5-1 to TRBJ1-1; 7 bases are a match to TRBD1. Trimming cost V 5 bases and J 2 bases; bases outside gene matches: 12. The CDR3 extends over 16 amino acids. Germline assignment: CDR1 SGHRS and CDR2 YFSETQ. This CDR3 is CASRRLGTAKNTEAFF. DNA of the CDR3: TGCGCCAGCAGGCGACTGGGGACAGCAAAAAACACTGAAGCTTTCTTT. Full variable domain (remainder filled in from reference TRBV5-1 and TRBJ1-1): KAGVTQTPRYLIKTRGQQVTLSCSPISGHRSVSWYQQTPGQGLQFLFEYFSETQRNKGNFPGRFSGRQFSNSRSEMNVSTLELGDSALYLCASRRLGTAKNTEAFFGQGTRLTVV.

As regards this clonotype: The junction does not match germline at one end; this may be a read error. The chain couples TRBV2 to TRBJ2-3; D is possibly TRBD1 (5 bases). CDR1 is SNHLY, CDR2 FYNNEI, per germline. The CDR3 is 19 amino acids. CDR3 in amino acids: CAISLWLLRQPLRADTQYF. The CDR3 DNA reads as TGTGCCATCAGTTTATGGCTTTTGAGACAGCCATTAAGGGCAGATACGCAGTATTTT.

This chain links TRBV5-4 with TRBJ2-7; the D gene is possibly TRBD1 (5 bases). Per the germline V gene, CDR1 is SGHNT and CDR2 is YYREEE (reference sequence). The CDR3 loop spans 15 amino acids. Trimming pared 2 bases from V and 3 bases from J, leaving 15 bases between. CDR3 nucleotides: TGTGCCAGCAGCTTCCATCAGGGTGGTTTCTACGAGCAGTACTTC. This codes for CASSFHQGGFYEQYF.

This sequence joins TRBV5-1 and TRBJ1-4; D remains unclear. CDR1 and CDR2 (germline): SGHRS, YFSETQ. CDR3 length: 14 residues. V lost 4 bases to trimming and J lost 8 bases, with 15 bases between them. CDR3 sequence: CASSKGGLGEKLFF. Here the CDR3 DNA reads TGCGCCAGCAGCAAGGGAGGATTGGGGGAAAAACTGTTTTTT.